The source of this T cell receptor beta chain is a study of cytomegalovirus exposure and HLA in healthy donors. For the study at large: In a later analysis, the 110 or so validation repertoires were reported to have used the same platform as the approximately 690 first-cohort repertoires.

Germline trimming cut 5 bases from V and 4 bases from J; bases unmatched to any gene: 5. This CDR3 spans 16 amino acids. CDR1 and CDR2 (germline): LNHDA, SQIVND (reference sequence). Sequenced by immunoSEQ multiplex PCR; TCRdb stores in-frame clones only, minus some. Found here are approximately 110,000 clones, about 93% of them singletons; the top ten hold around 1.3%. The sample comprised PBMCs. The sequence was collected from a woman between 18 and 30 years old in good health and CMV-seronegative. This chain joins TRBV19 and TRBJ2-2; 12 positions agree with TRBD2. CDR3 loop: CASSLGLAGFTGELFF. Here the CDR3 DNA reads TGTGCCAGTAGTCTCGGACTAGCGGGATTCACCGGGGAGCTGTTTTTT.